The clone carrying this TCR beta chain was detected many times. This entry belongs to a study of T cells in Graves' hyperthyroidism and ophthalmopathy. V shed 8 bases and J shed 4 bases, with 11 bases lying between them. The CDR3 has 13 amino acids. Germline V CDR1 and CDR2: MNHEY, SVGEGT. RNA transcripts gave rise to amplified TCR beta CDR3 regions. A set of HTBI primers served as the primers for a first-round RT-PCR of the TCR CDR3. MiXCR, run by TCRdb on the multiplex PCR reads, gives a single entry per CDR3 protein. Among approximately 610,000 distinct CDR3 sequences listed, roughly 15% were seen once.

The sample taken for sequencing was blood. The clonotype originates from a woman aged 40 to 50 with Graves' ophthalmopathy. The chain couples TRBV6-2 or TRBV6-3 to TRBJ2-2; the D gene is possibly TRBD2 (6 bases). CDR3 residues: CASGVSGTGELFF. In nucleotides, the CDR3 is TGTGCCAGCGGGGTTAGCGGCACCGGGGAGCTGTTTTTT.